This T cell receptor beta chain was observed in a study of vaccination and CD4 T cells after COVID-19 (dated 2022 in TCRdb). Context from the whole study: Six males and four females were included in the convalescent cohort, with two Hispanic individuals, seven Caucasians, two Asians and one multiracial person represented. Participants got two doses of the Pfizer-BioNTech BNT162b2 vaccine (n=8) or two doses of the Moderna mRNA-1273 vaccine (n=2). Post-COVID blood samples from convalescent patients were collected a median of around 100 days after diagnosis, with a range of 35 to 161 days. Post-vaccine blood samples were collected a median of 72 days after the second vaccine dose, ranging from about 13 to 250 days. For stimulating the cultures, overlapping spike peptide pools were used, derived from SARS-CoV-2 as well as from the common cold coronaviruses HCoV-NL63, HCoV-OC43 and HCoV-229E. As controls, cultures received a CEFX viral epitope pool (the positive control), an HIV-1 Nef peptide pool (the negative control), or no peptide at all. In around nine COVID-19 convalescent patients and 4 infection-naive healthy vaccine recipients, the spike-specific CD4+ TCR repertoire before mRNA vaccination was compared with the repertoire after mRNA vaccination.

Libraries were made using PCR. At the Johns Hopkins FTIC core, DNA from the cultured CD4+ T cells underwent TCR sequencing with the Oncomine TCR Beta short-read assay. Genomic DNA was extracted from the cultured CD4+ T cells with the QIAamp micro DNA kit. Oncomine TCR Beta libraries from cultured CD4+ T cells were pooled with unique dual indexes and sequenced on an Illumina iSeq 100. The source study handled its data this way. Non-productive sequences were filtered out, and CDR3s that did not start with C, did not end with F or W, or were shorter than 7 amino acids were discarded. Antigen-specific clonotypes were identified using the MANAFEST web application through comparison of peptide-stimulated wells with reference and other culture wells. Positive clones required FDR below 0.05, an odds ratio above 5, and productive frequency above 0.1% in at least two of three replicate wells. Clonotypes that were significantly expanded in both SARS-CoV-2 spike wells and at least one common cold coronavirus spike condition were defined as cross-reactive. Using R version 3.6.1, CDR3 homology was evaluated through Levenshtein distances (stringdist) along with unrooted phylogenetic trees (ape). Starting from the raw public reads, TCRdb applied fastp trimming at Q25, assembled clones with MiXCR and retained in-frame beta chains. A single entry per CDR3 protein holds the most common genes and DNA from its merged rows. The V and J calls were not made by the authors but by TCRdb's processing. The sample data list 15,000 or so distinct CDR3 sequences, and 45% of these were observed just once. The top ten clonotypes cover 20% of the sample.

The treatment or condition label for this specimen denotes: roughly ten-day PBMC culture with coronavirus spike peptide pools or control peptides (ViraFEST assay). To expand antigen-specific T cells with peptide pools and then pick out the expanded clonotypes through TCR sequencing, the study relied on the ViraFEST assay. The absence of prior SARS-CoV-2 infection in healthy vaccine recipients was confirmed by negative nucleocapsid antibody tests before and after vaccination. Each well held around 2 million PBMCs cultured in IMDM containing around 5% human AB serum and around 10 IU/ml IL-2, with approximately 9.2 ug/ml peptide pools added. On days 3 and 7, half of the culture medium was replaced with fresh IL-2-containing medium. Once the cells had been in culture for 9 to 10 days, the EasySep CD4+ T cell isolation kit was used to isolate CD4+ T cells by negative selection. PBMCs were separated from whole blood using Ficoll-Paque Plus gradient centrifugation and then either used fresh or cryopreserved at -140C. Triplicate wells were generally used for each culture condition.

The research as a whole found: Relatively few convalescent patients were included in the study, and early timepoints after natural infection were not analyzed. An increase in the median number of SARS-CoV-2-reactive clonotypes from 20 to 25 after infection to 35 to 40 after vaccination was observed, but the change was not found to be significant. Among the post-vaccine SARS-CoV-2-reactive clones in convalescent patients, a median 86.3% showed up only after vaccination, which suggests vaccine-specific priming. Of the vaccine-specific clones found in convalescent patients, nearly all (304 of 307) were mono-reactive for SARS-CoV-2 spike instead of being cross-reactive with common cold coronaviruses.

V is reduced by 1 base and J by 0 bases, leaving a spacing of 15 bases between them. The CDR3 starts with the cysteine, ends with the phenylalanine, and has 17 residues. This entry keeps only the CDR3 DNA: 51 bases, framed from base 1. According to the germline V gene, CDR1 reads SGHNT and CDR2 reads YENEEA. This clonotype was seen once. What antigen it recognizes has not been identified. Nothing much larger sits one base from this clone, and base qualities are not available. A lone read offers only weak evidence. The chain uses TRBV11-3 and TRBJ1-1; no confident D gene assignment can be made. The material was CD4+ T cells from blood, cultured in vitro, obtained before SARS-CoV-2 vaccination. The receptor's source is a human donor who received a COVID-19 vaccine. The DNA reads TGTGCCAGCAGCTTAGGACCCGGGAGTGCCATGAACACTGAAGCTTTCTTT. It specifies CASSLGPGSAMNTEAFF.